This T cell receptor (beta chain) was obtained from a study of T cells in Graves' hyperthyroidism and ophthalmopathy. For Graves' hyperthyroidism to be stable, ophthalmopathy could not progress within 18 months. Diagnosis relied on clinical symptoms, serum thyroxine and TRAb, thyroid ultrasound and orbital computed tomography. Authors of the study amplified TCR beta CDR3 regions from RNA transcripts. Primed by the HTBI set, a first-round RT-PCR was run on the TCR CDR3. TCRdb reanalysed the multiplex PCR reads using MiXCR and keeps one entry per CDR3 protein. Among hundreds of thousands of distinct CDR3 sequences listed, approximately 44% were seen once. Notes on the study in general: Among clonotypes expanded in thyroid above 0.001, most were also found in blood.

As for this clonotype: Its antigen is unidentified. One end of the junction is discordant with germline, which a read error may explain.

This CDR3 has 16 residues. Germline-derived CDR1 and CDR2 are SGHTA and FQGNSA. The V and J genes are TRBV7-2 and TRBJ1-2; D may be TRBD1 (5 bases). Sequencing was performed on peripheral blood or thyroid tissue (not recorded which). The source of this sequence is a woman between 18 and 30 years old with Graves' hyperthyroidism. This CDR3 reads CASSQDGGSRNYGYTF. CDR3 bases: TGCGCCAGCAGCCAAGACGGGGGGTCAAGGAACTATGGCTACACCTTC.